The 2 T cell receptor beta chains in this list originate from one sample, sequenced in a study of T cell changes during pregnancy in multiple sclerosis. This table comes from immunoSEQ multiplex PCR, and its TCRdb copy is limited to in-frame clones, with some not included. Seen here are tens of thousands of clones, approximately 91% observed once, and the top ten hold approximately 1.7%. Here the sequenced sample was peripheral blood, taken in the first trimester of pregnancy. These receptors all stem from a female donor with multiple sclerosis, enrolled in a pregnancy study.

This chain uses TRBV7-3 with TRBJ1-2; D is possibly TRBD1 (5 bases). From germline, CDR1 is SGHTA and CDR2 FQGTGA. With 2 bases removed from V and 6 bases from J, the gap between germline ends came to 10 bases. CDR3 length: 13 amino acids. The CDR3 DNA reads TGTGCCAGCAGCTTATCCAGGGAGGATGGCTACACCTTC. Protein: CASSLSREDGYTF.

This chain connects TRBV19 to TRBJ2-1, with D tentatively TRBD2 (6 bases). This CDR3 comprises 15 residues. The germline V and J ends were trimmed by 11 bases and 0 bases, with 17 bases remaining between them. Germline V gives CDR1 LNHDA, CDR2 SQIVND (reference sequence). CDR3 sequence reads: CAGALAHSSYNEQFF. The CDR3 DNA is TGTGCCGGGGCCCTAGCGCATAGCTCCTACAATGAGCAGTTCTTC.